Each of the 13 T cell receptor beta chains below was sequenced from the same sample in a study of STAT5B mutations in CD4+ large granular lymphocyte leukemia. The assay was immunoSEQ multiplex PCR, and TCRdb's table has in-frame clones only and misses some. Altogether 45,000 or so clones are present, approximately 83% being singletons, with the ten largest covering 2.6%. Sequenced sample: CD4+ T cells from blood buffy coats. The receptor source for this set is a human donor in good health.

The rearrangement uses TRBV25-1 and TRBJ2-7; D ambiguous. The CDR3 consists of 14 residues. Germline CDR1 MGHDK, CDR2 SYGVNS. Trimming shortened V by 3 bases and J by 7 bases, and 16 bases separated the two germline ends. CDR3 residues: CASSDPNGLEEQYF. The CDR3 DNA follows: TGTGCCAGCAGTGATCCGAACGGCCTGGAGGAGCAGTACTTC.

The chain carries TRBV7-2 and TRBJ2-3; D may be TRBD2 (5 bases). From germline, CDR1 is SGHTA and CDR2 FQGNSA. Trimming removed 3 bases from V and 0 bases from J, with 10 bases in between. The CDR3 is 15 residues long. The chain's CDR3 is CASSLGRTSTDTQYF. In DNA, the CDR3 is TGTGCCAGCAGCTTGGGCAGGACTAGCACAGATACGCAGTATTTT.

The chain couples TRBV29-1 to TRBJ2-5; D call uncertain. The CDR3 loop spans 13 amino acids. V lost 2 bases and J 0 bases, leaving 7 bases between the germline ends. Germline CDR1 and CDR2: SQVTM and ANQGSEA. CDR3 loop: CSVENQDQETQYF. CDR3 nucleotide sequence: TGCAGCGTTGAAAATCAGGACCAAGAGACCCAGTACTTC. The variable domain in full, with the rest retrieved from reference TRBV29-1 and TRBJ2-5, is SAVISQKPSRDICQRGTSLTIQCQVDSQVTMMFWYRQQPGQSLTLIATANQGSEATYESGFVIDKFPISRPNLTFSTLTVSNMSPEDSSIYLCSVENQDQETQYFGPGTRLLVL.

The gene calls are TRBV30 and TRBJ1-5; D gene uncertain. V lost 1 base to trimming and J lost 9 bases, with 13 bases between them. Germline values: CDR1 GTSNPN, CDR2 SVGIG (reference sequence). CDR3 length: 13 residues. CDR3 in amino acids: CAWSGPGPRPQHF. Here the CDR3 DNA reads TGTGCCTGGAGTGGTCCGGGCCCCCGGCCCCAGCATTTT.

The gene calls are TRBV27 and TRBJ1-1; tentatively, D is TRBD1 (6 bases). Germline-derived CDR1 and CDR2 are MNHEY and SMNVEV (reference sequence). This CDR3 is built from 15 residues. V dropped 5 bases and J dropped 3 bases, with 16 bases sitting between them. The CDR3 spells CASSLGGSRDTEAFF. For the CDR3, the DNA is TGTGCCAGCAGTCTAGGGGGTTCTAGGGACACTGAAGCTTTCTTT.

V usage is TRBV5-8 and J usage is TRBJ1-5; TRBD1 might be the D (6 bases). The CDR3 length is 17 residues. V shed 0 bases and J shed 2 bases, with 15 bases lying between them. Per the germline V gene, CDR1 is SGHTS and CDR2 is YDEGEE. Written as DNA, the CDR3 is TGTGCCAGCAGCTTGGATTTGGGGGGCGAGGGCAATCAGCCCCAGCATTTT. This sequence encodes CASSLDLGGEGNQPQHF.

V usage is TRBV29-1 and J usage is TRBJ2-5, with 8 bases identical to TRBD2. Germline values: CDR1 SQVTM, CDR2 ANQGSEA. This CDR3 contains 17 residues. V lost 3 bases and J lost 4; bases outside the gene matches: 16. The CDR3 nucleotides read TGCAGCGTTGAGCAGGGTCGGGGCCTAGCGGGTAGAGAGACCCAGTACTTC. It is translated as CSVEQGRGLAGRETQYF. Combining the CDR3 with reference TRBV29-1 and TRBJ2-5 gives the whole variable domain SAVISQKPSRDICQRGTSLTIQCQVDSQVTMMFWYRQQPGQSLTLIATANQGSEATYESGFVIDKFPISRPNLTFSTLTVSNMSPEDSSIYLCSVEQGRGLAGRETQYFGPGTRLLVL.

This clone was counted a single time. The chain couples TRBV5-4 to TRBJ2-1; no clear D. The V gene's germline CDR1 is SGHNT and CDR2 YYREEE (reference sequence). There are 13 residues in the CDR3. Trimming pared 10 bases from V and 7 bases from J, leaving 18 bases between. For the CDR3, the DNA is TGTGCCTGCACCGGGTCCCCCTGGAATGAGCAGTTCTTC. The encoded protein is CACTGSPWNEQFF.

This chain links TRBV27 with TRBJ1-5, with D uncertain. The V gene lost 7 bases and the J gene lost 0 bases, with 7 bases spanning the gap. The germline gives CDR1 MNHEY, CDR2 SMNVEV (reference sequence). The CDR3 consists of 13 residues. This CDR3 reads CASKKASNQPQHF. DNA for the CDR3: TGTGCCAGCAAAAAAGCTAGCAATCAGCCCCAGCATTTT.

The gene calls are TRBV27 and TRBJ1-5; 8 positions match TRBD1. V dropped 5 bases and J dropped 0; count of bases not matched to a gene: 6. This CDR3 is built from 16 residues. Germline V gene lookup returns CDR1 MNHEY and CDR2 SMNVEV (reference sequence). The CDR3 loop reads CASSRTGKDSNQPQHF. The CDR3 DNA sequence: TGTGCCAGCAGTCGGACAGGGAAAGATAGCAATCAGCCCCAGCATTTT.

V is TRBV7-2 and J is TRBJ2-3, with 10 bases fitting TRBD1. CDR1 is SGHTA, CDR2 FQGNSA, per germline. The CDR3 has 16 amino acids. Unmatched junction bases numbered 6, after V lost 3 bases and J lost 3 bases. CDR3 in DNA: TGTGCCAGCAGCTTCGGGACAGGGGCAAGGACAGATACGCAGTATTTT. Protein product: CASSFGTGARTDTQYF.

This rearrangement joins TRBV30 to TRBJ1-1, with 9 nucleotides matching TRBD1. The CDR3 is 13 residues long. J lost 4 bases, V lost 8 bases, and 8 bases had no gene match. Germline-derived CDR1 and CDR2 are GTSNPN and SVGIG (reference sequence). The CDR3 DNA reads as TGTGCCAGAACAGGGGGCTTAACCACTGAAGCTTTCTTT. The encoded protein is CARTGGLTTEAFF.

The table lists this clone with a count of one. The rearrangement uses TRBV14 and TRBJ2-3, with D possibly being TRBD2 (6 bases). The CDR3 extends over 13 amino acids. Germline lookup yields CDR1 SGHDN and CDR2 FVKESK. Trimming took off 3 bases at V and 8 bases at J, with 12 bases between the two ends. The CDR3 DNA reads TGTGCCAGCAGCCATCGGGGGTCGGGTACGCAGTATTTT. Residues: CASSHRGSGTQYF. The full variable domain, its missing parts supplied by reference TRBV14 and TRBJ2-3, is EAGVTQFPSHSVIEKGQTVTLRCDPISGHDNLYWYRRVMGKEIKFLLHFVKESKQDESGMPNNRFLAERTGGTYSTLKVQPAELEDSGVYFCASSHRGSGTQYFGPGTRLTVL.